These 11 T cell receptor beta chains originate from one sample sequenced in a study of technical replicates of blood from a few donors. Generated by immunoSEQ multiplex PCR, the TCRdb table keeps only in-frame clones and is missing some. Of approximately 60,000 clones listed, approximately 87% are singletons. Material: PBMCs. The receptors derive from a human donor in good health. Some clones in this sample may be carry-over from other donors' samples.

The rearrangement links TRBV4-2 to TRBJ2-3; tentative D call: TRBD2 (6 bases). The V gene lost 0 bases and the J gene lost 6 bases, with 10 bases spanning the gap. The CDR3 spans 14 residues. In germline, CDR1 is LGHNA, CDR2 YNFKEQ. CDR3: CASSQDSRGDTQYF. CDR3 in DNA: TGTGCCAGCAGCCAAGATTCCCGGGGGGATACGCAGTATTTT.

The chain carries TRBV21-1 and TRBJ2-1; the table assigns TRBD1, which was not confirmed against the DNA. TRBV21-1 corresponds to a pseudogene. The CDR3 extends over 13 amino acids. In DNA, the CDR3 is TGTGCCAGCGTACAGGGACCTTACAATGAGCAGTTCTTC. Its protein product is CASVQGPYNEQFF.

The V gene is TRBV5-4, the J gene TRBJ1-2; TRBD1 agrees at 8 bases. Germline lookup yields CDR1 SGHNT and CDR2 YYREEE (reference sequence). Losses at the gene ends were 4 bases for V and 8 bases for J; bases not matched to a gene: 7. CDR3 size: 13 residues. CDR3 protein: CASSRTGLLGYTF. CDR3 bases: TGTGCCAGCAGCAGGACAGGGCTGTTGGGCTACACCTTC. Filled out from reference TRBV5-4 and TRBJ1-2, the complete variable domain reads ETGVTQSPTHLIKTRGQQVTLRCSSQSGHNTVSWYQQALGQGPQFIFQYYREEENGRGNFPPRFSGLQFPNYSSELNVNALELDDSALYLCASSRTGLLGYTFGSGTRLTVV.

The J gene is TRBJ2-2, the V gene TRBV9; 7 bases are shared with TRBD2. Germline trimming cut 0 bases from V and 2 bases from J; bases unmatched to any gene: 4. The CDR3 length is 16 residues. The germline CDR1 and CDR2 sequences are SGDLS and YYNGEE. The CDR3 region is CASSVGASGNTGELFF. The CDR3 region has the DNA TGTGCCAGCAGCGTAGGGGCTAGCGGCAACACCGGGGAGCTGTTTTTT.

CDR3 in amino acids: CASSSGRMYEQYF. The CDR3 region has the DNA TGTGCCAGCAGTAGCGGGAGGATGTACGAGCAGTACTTC. The chain employs TRBV6-1 and TRBJ2-7; TRBD2 agrees at 9 bases. V gave up 5 bases and J gave up 4 bases; unmatched junction bases: 3. There are 13 residues in the CDR3. Germline lookup yields CDR1 MNHNS and CDR2 SASEGT.

The gene calls are TRBV23-1 and TRBJ2-7; 9 bases line up with TRBD1. TRBV23-1 is placed among ORFs of uncertain function. V lost 6 bases to trimming and J lost 4 bases; unmatched junction nucleotides: 7. There are 14 residues in the CDR3. CDR3 in DNA: TGCGCCAGCAGAGCCGGGACAGGGATGTACGAGCAGTACTTC. Its protein is CASRAGTGMYEQYF.

The chain recombines TRBV5-4 with TRBJ2-6; possible D gene TRBD2, 6 bases. The germline CDR1 and CDR2 sequences are SGHNT and YYREEE (reference sequence). This CDR3 spans 16 amino acids. The V end lost 1 base, the J end lost 4 bases, and 12 bases lay between the germline ends. Here the CDR3 DNA reads TGTGCCAGCAGCTTGTCATTAGCGGCGGGGGCCAACGTCCTGACTTTC. Its translation: CASSLSLAAGANVLTF.

The V and J genes are TRBV4-3 and TRBJ2-2; 12 bases line up with TRBD2. CDR1 LGHNA and CDR2 YSLEER come from the germline V gene. The length of the CDR3 is 17 residues. V was clipped by 0 bases and J by 6 bases; unmatched bases: 5. DNA for the CDR3: TGCGCCAGCAGCCAAGAAGCATCTAGCGGGAGGGCCGGGGAGCTGTTTTTT. Translation: CASSQEASSGRAGELFF.

This clone has a handful of counts. The chain couples TRBV6-1 to TRBJ1-2; maybe TRBD1 (6 bases). CDR1 is MNHNS, CDR2 SASEGT, per germline. The CDR3 runs to 15 residues. V shed 1 base and J shed 2 bases, with 11 bases lying between them. The CDR3 protein is CASSEVRGINYGYTF. DNA for the CDR3: TGTGCCAGCAGTGAAGTCAGGGGCATCAACTATGGCTACACCTTC.

The chain's CDR3 is CASSVDRGQDTQYF. The CDR3 DNA is TGTGCCAGCAGTGTGGACAGGGGGCAAGATACGCAGTATTTT. The chain couples TRBV2 to TRBJ2-3; 11 nucleotides agree with TRBD1. The CDR3 contains 14 residues. V lost 4 bases, J lost 5 bases, and 2 bases stayed unmatched. The germline CDR1 and CDR2 sequences are SNHLY and FYNNEI.

This chain links TRBV6-1 with TRBJ1-1; D possibly corresponds to TRBD1 (5 bases). The CDR3 sequence is 14 residues long. The V and J ends lost 7 bases and 3 bases respectively, with 15 bases between them. Germline lookup yields CDR1 MNHNS and CDR2 SASEGT. The CDR3 is CASTYQGKDTEAFF. The CDR3, as DNA: TGTGCCAGCACTTATCAGGGTAAGGACACTGAAGCTTTCTTT.